Following are 32 T cell receptor beta chains from one sample sequenced in a study of cytomegalovirus exposure and HLA in healthy donors. A multiplex PCR was run with 60 Vbeta primers and 13 Jbeta primers. Libraries were prepared by immunoSEQ multiplex PCR; TCRdb keeps only in-frame clonotypes and omits some of them. The sample consists of 110,000 to 150,000 clones, 77% of them appearing once. The sequenced sample consisted of PBMCs. The receptors shown here come from a woman between 50 and 59 years old in good health and CMV-seronegative.

This clone was recorded a few times. V is TRBV6-6 and J is TRBJ1-1, with D unclear. Trimming stripped 7 bases from V and 6 bases from J, with 15 bases between. The CDR3 consists of 13 residues. Germline lookup yields CDR1 MNHNY and CDR2 SVGAGI (reference sequence). CDR3 region: CASNQAGIAEAFF. The CDR3 DNA follows: TGTGCCAGCAACCAAGCGGGGATCGCTGAAGCTTTCTTT.

There are a few counts of this clone. The chain is built from TRBV6-4 and TRBJ2-1, with 8 bases matching TRBD2. The germline CDR1 and CDR2 sequences are MRHNA and SNTAGT. With 2 bases clipped from V and 4 bases from J, the junction kept 4 bases outside the gene matches. The CDR3 spans 15 residues. The CDR3 bases are TGTGCCAGCAGTGACAATGCGGGGGGTTACAATGAGCAGTTCTTC. Protein: CASSDNAGGYNEQFF.

The genes are TRBV7-8 and TRBJ2-3, with D perhaps matching TRBD2 (6 bases). This CDR3 spans 15 amino acids. Germline V gene sequence: CDR1 SGHVS, CDR2 FQNEAQ. V was pared by 0 bases and J by 4 bases, with 11 bases between. The CDR3 is CASSLAGGGADTQYF. Written as DNA, the CDR3 is TGTGCCAGCAGCTTAGCGGGGGGTGGGGCAGATACGCAGTATTTT.

The chain recombines TRBV5-6 with TRBJ1-4, with D hard to call. CDR1 and CDR2 (germline): SGHDT, YYEEEE. Trimming left V 2 bases short and J 3 bases short, with 11 bases between. This CDR3 is 15 amino acids long. The DNA for the CDR3 is TGTGCCAGCAGCTTATGGGTACAGCCTAATGAAAAACTGTTTTTT. This gives the protein CASSLWVQPNEKLFF.

The gene calls are TRBV20-1 and TRBJ1-1; tentatively, D is TRBD1 (5 bases). CDR1 is DFQATT and CDR2 is SNEGSKA in the germline V gene (reference sequence). Trimming pared 7 bases from V and 4 bases from J, leaving 10 bases between. The CDR3 sequence is 11 residues long. The CDR3 protein is CSDSGGTEAFF. CDR3 sequence (DNA): TGCAGTGATTCCGGGGGCACTGAAGCTTTCTTT.

V and J are TRBV6-1 and TRBJ2-7; a weak D match, TRBD1 (6 bases). This CDR3 region has 13 residues. Germline V lookup: CDR1 MNHNS, CDR2 SASEGT. V dropped 6 bases and J dropped 7 bases, with 16 bases sitting between them. The DNA of the CDR3 is TGTGCCAGCAGGTCCCCGGGACATTGGGAGCAGTACTTC. Translation gives CASRSPGHWEQYF.

In its sample, this clone was seen once. The chain has TRBV29-1 and TRBJ2-5, with 9 nucleotides matching TRBD2. V lost 7 bases and J lost 2; bases outside the gene matches: 8. The germline CDR1 and CDR2 sequences are SQVTM and ANQGSEA. The CDR3 contains 14 residues. Here the CDR3 DNA reads TGCAGCGCCACGACTAGCGGAAATCAAGAGACCCAGTACTTC. This gives the protein CSATTSGNQETQYF.

The J gene is TRBJ1-2, the V gene TRBV19, with a possible D match to TRBD1 (5 bases). V was clipped by 7 bases and J by 4 bases, with 13 bases between them. Germline CDR1 and CDR2: LNHDA and SQIVND (reference sequence). The CDR3 is 13 amino acids. The CDR3 DNA is TGTGCCAGTACAGAGGGACTGAGCTATGGCTACACCTTC. Translating it yields CASTEGLSYGYTF.

Note on this clone: The junction differs from germline at one of its ends, possibly a read error. J is TRBJ2-5 and V is TRBV7-3; 9 nucleotides match TRBD1. The CDR3 extends over 13 amino acids. The germline V gene encodes CDR1 SGHTA and CDR2 FQGTGA. CDR3 region: CASSLTGGGSQYF. The CDR3 nucleotides read TGTGCCAGCAGCCTAACAGGGGGCGGATCCCAGTACTTC.

In its sample, this clone was seen once. J is TRBJ2-7 and V is TRBV6-6, with 7 bases matching TRBD1. J was trimmed by 5 bases and V by 2 bases; bases with no gene match: 9. This CDR3 is 15 amino acids long. CDR1 is MNHNY, CDR2 SVGAGI, per germline (reference sequence). Written as DNA, the CDR3 is TGTGCCAGCAGTTACAGACGACAGGGTAGCAACGAGCAGTACTTC. Translation: CASSYRRQGSNEQYF.

V is TRBV6-5 and J is TRBJ1-5; D unclear. The CDR3 runs 13 residues. The ends were cut back, 6 bases at V and 4 bases at J, with 10 bases in the middle. Per the germline V gene, CDR1 is MNHEY and CDR2 is SVGAGI. CDR3 coding DNA: TGTGCCAGCAGAGACACAAATAATCAGCCCCAGCATTTT. Encoded protein: CASRDTNNQPQHF.

The V and J genes are TRBV25-1 and TRBJ2-2; 8 positions agree with TRBD1. The ends lost 8 bases at V and 7 bases at J; junction bases unmatched: 6. CDR3 length: 13 amino acids. The V gene's germline CDR1 is MGHDK and CDR2 SYGVNS. The CDR3 is CASRTGGIGELFF. CDR3 coding DNA: TGTGCCAGCCGTACAGGGGGGATCGGGGAGCTGTTTTTT. Full variable domain (outside the CDR3, taken from reference TRBV25-1 and TRBJ2-2): EADIYQTPRYLVIGTGKKITLECSQTMGHDKMYWYQQDPGMELHLIHYSYGVNSTEKGDLSSESTVSRIRTEHFPLTLESARPSHTSQYLCASRTGGIGELFFGEGSRLTVL.

The chain uses TRBV10-2 and TRBJ1-2; 7 nucleotides match TRBD1. V shed 5 bases, J shed 4 bases, and the junction held 4 bases outside the gene matches. The germline gives CDR1 WSHSY, CDR2 SAAADI. The CDR3 runs 13 residues. Here the CDR3 DNA reads TGCGCCAGCAGTTTCCAGGGGGGCTATGGCTACACCTTC. Translating it yields CASSFQGGYGYTF.

V is TRBV6-4 and J is TRBJ2-3; 9 bases align to TRBD1. There are 15 residues in the CDR3. Germline V gives CDR1 MRHNA, CDR2 SNTAGT. V gave up 4 bases and J gave up 6 bases; unmatched junction bases: 8. The CDR3 DNA sequence: TGTGCCAGCAGTGTATCCGGGACAGGGTCTGATACGCAGTATTTT. Protein: CASSVSGTGSDTQYF.

This clone was seen a few times. This sequence joins TRBV7-9 and TRBJ2-7; 7 nucleotides line up with TRBD1. Germline values: CDR1 SEHNR, CDR2 FQNEAQ (reference sequence). The CDR3 runs to 16 residues. V was clipped by 1 base and J by 4 bases; unmatched bases: 10. CDR3 protein: CASSLVNRGAIYEQYF. In DNA, the CDR3 is TGTGCCAGCAGCTTAGTTAACAGGGGCGCCATTTACGAGCAGTACTTC.

The chain uses TRBV28 and TRBJ2-5; 9 nucleotides match TRBD2. The CDR3 contains 15 residues. Germline lookup yields CDR1 MDHEN and CDR2 SYDVKM. J gave up 5 bases and V 7 bases, and 11 bases lay outside the gene matches. CDR3 sequence (DNA): TGTGCCAGCAAGGGAGGCGGGGGGGCCCAGGAGACCCAGTACTTC. It codes for CASKGGGGAQETQYF.

This clone was detected a few times. The CDR3 spells CASRGHHSLNTEAFF. CDR3 DNA sequence: TGTGCCAGCAGGGGACACCACAGTTTGAACACTGAAGCTTTCTTT. The chain has TRBV6-1 and TRBJ1-1; the D gene is possibly TRBD1 (6 bases). The germline V gene has CDR1 MNHNS and CDR2 SASEGT. The V end was cut by 6 bases, the J end by 0 bases, with 14 bases between. The CDR3 has 15 amino acids.

V gene TRBV4-1 combines with J gene TRBJ1-3, with D tentatively TRBD1 (5 bases). V lost 4 bases, J lost 4 bases, and 14 bases lay in between. Germline CDR1 MGHRA, CDR2 YSYEKL. The length of the CDR3 is 15 residues. The CDR3 coding sequence is TGCGCCAGCAGCCGACAGACAAAGTCGGGAAACACCATATATTTT. Amino acids: CASSRQTKSGNTIYF.

This chain joins TRBV5-5 and TRBJ1-5; no reliable D call. Germline V gives CDR1 SGHKS, CDR2 YYEKEE (reference sequence). The CDR3 runs to 15 residues. The V end lost 0 bases, the J end lost 1 base, and 8 bases lay between the germline ends. The CDR3 sequence: CASSLGQVSNQPQHF. CDR3 DNA: TGTGCCAGCAGCTTGGGTCAGGTAAGCAATCAGCCCCAGCATTTT. The whole variable domain, remainder taken from reference TRBV5-5 and TRBJ1-5, is DAGVTQSPTHLIKTRGQQVTLRCSPISGHKSVSWYQQVLGQGPQFIFQYYEKEERGRGNFPDRFSARQFPNYSSELNVNALLLGDSALYLCASSLGQVSNQPQHFGDGTRLSIL.

This chain uses TRBV6-6 with TRBJ1-6; the match to TRBD1 covers 8 bases. Germline V lookup: CDR1 MNHNY, CDR2 SVGAGI (reference sequence). The CDR3 is made up of 15 amino acids. After removal of 2 bases from V and 8 bases from J, the junction contained 5 bases not matched to a gene. CDR3 region: CASSYTGGQDSPLHF. The CDR3 nucleotides are TGTGCCAGCAGTTACACAGGGGGGCAGGATTCACCCCTCCACTTT.

The chain is built from TRBV27 and TRBJ1-1; 7 bases align to TRBD1. Germline values: CDR1 MNHEY, CDR2 SMNVEV (reference sequence). There are 15 residues in the CDR3. V shed 6 bases and J 1 base; nucleotides not matched to a gene: 8. The CDR3 region is CASRGDRERNTEAFF. The DNA for the CDR3 is TGTGCCAGCAGGGGAGACAGGGAGAGGAACACTGAAGCTTTCTTT.

The chain carries TRBV7-9 and TRBJ1-2; a weak D match, TRBD1 (6 bases). The V gene's germline CDR1 is SEHNR and CDR2 FQNEAQ (reference sequence). CDR3 length: 16 residues. V was clipped by 0 bases and J by 2 bases, with 13 bases between them. The CDR3: CASSLAGTTPNYGYTF. CDR3 in DNA: TGTGCCAGCAGCTTAGCGGGGACAACCCCAAACTATGGCTACACCTTC.

DNA for the CDR3: TGTGCCTGGAGTGGGACAGGGTCCTATAATTCACCCCTCCACTTT. Translating it yields CAWSGTGSYNSPLHF. The chain uses TRBV30 and TRBJ1-6; 8 bases agree with TRBD1. This CDR3 has 15 residues. V lost 1 base, J lost 1 base, and 0 bases stayed unmatched. Germline loops: CDR1 GTSNPN, CDR2 SVGIG (reference sequence).

This clone appeared a single time. This sequence joins TRBV6-6 and TRBJ2-1, with 8 bases identical to TRBD2. Germline CDR1 reads MNHNY; CDR2 reads SVGAGI (reference sequence). This CDR3 has 15 amino acids. Trimming removed 7 bases from V and 4 bases from J; junction bases left unmatched: 9. CDR3 nucleotides: TGTGCCAGCACCAAGGACGGGGGGGATTACAATGAGCAGTTCTTC. Translation gives CASTKDGGDYNEQFF.

This chain uses TRBV7-2 with TRBJ2-1; a weak D match, TRBD2 (6 bases). Trimming stripped 3 bases from V and 0 bases from J, with 9 bases between. Germline loops: CDR1 SGHTA, CDR2 FQGNSA. The CDR3 runs 15 residues. DNA for the CDR3: TGTGCCAGCAGCTTGGACGGGAGCTCCTACAATGAGCAGTTCTTC. Protein: CASSLDGSSYNEQFF.

The chain recombines TRBV7-9 with TRBJ2-3; perhaps TRBD1 as D (5 bases). The CDR3 length is 13 residues. V gave up 1 base and J gave up 8 bases, with 10 bases separating them. CDR1 is SEHNR and CDR2 is FQNEAQ in the germline V gene (reference sequence). The CDR3 DNA sequence: TGTGCCAGCAGCTTAGGCGACCAGGGTACGCAGTATTTT. It encodes CASSLGDQGTQYF.

V usage is TRBV27 and J usage is TRBJ2-6; maybe TRBD1 (6 bases). Per the germline V gene, CDR1 is MNHEY and CDR2 is SMNVEV (reference sequence). V was clipped by 6 bases and J by 0 bases, with 9 bases between them. This CDR3 region has 15 residues. Here the CDR3 DNA reads TGTGCCAGCAGCTACAGGGTCTCTGGGGCCAACGTCCTGACTTTC. It translates to CASSYRVSGANVLTF.

This clone occurred a few times. J is TRBJ2-7 and V is TRBV19, with 7 bases fitting TRBD1. Per the germline V gene, CDR1 is LNHDA and CDR2 is SQIVND (reference sequence). There are 15 residues in the CDR3. J was trimmed by 3 bases and V by 5 bases; bases with no gene match: 10. The CDR3 sequence: CASSSNPGQNYEQYF. In DNA form, the CDR3 reads TGTGCCAGTAGTTCAAACCCGGGACAGAACTACGAGCAGTACTTC.

The V and J genes are TRBV5-1 and TRBJ2-7; D is undetermined. The CDR3 consists of 14 residues. Germline V gene sequence: CDR1 SGHRS, CDR2 YFSETQ. The germline V and J ends were trimmed by 4 bases and 5 bases, with 16 bases remaining between them. The DNA of the CDR3 is TGCGCCAGCAGCCCCCGGGTTGGCATGGACGAGCAGTACTTC. Encoded protein: CASSPRVGMDEQYF.

There are a few counts of this clone. The chain carries TRBV7-9 and TRBJ1-3, with TRBD1 matching over 9 bases. This CDR3 has 17 residues. V shed 4 bases and J 4 bases; nucleotides not matched to a gene: 11. Germline V CDR1 and CDR2: SEHNR, FQNEAQ (reference sequence). The CDR3 is CASSSSLLGTGGNTIYF. In DNA, the CDR3 is TGTGCCAGCAGCTCCTCCCTGCTCGGGACAGGGGGAAACACCATATATTTT.

This sequence joins TRBV9 and TRBJ1-2; D not certain. The CDR3 spans 14 residues. Deletions cut 0 bases from V and 4 bases from J, with 10 bases between. Germline V CDR1 and CDR2: SGDLS, YYNGEE. In nucleotides, the CDR3 is TGTGCCAGCAGCGTAGCTGAGGAGGGCTATGGCTACACCTTC. Its translation: CASSVAEEGYGYTF.

This clone was detected a few times. CDR3 nucleotides: TGTGCCAGCAGCTTGTCCCTAGTAAGTGACACTGAAGCTTTCTTT. It encodes CASSLSLVSDTEAFF. The chain carries TRBV5-4 and TRBJ1-1; D is unclear. Per the germline V gene, CDR1 is SGHNT and CDR2 is YYREEE (reference sequence). The CDR3 is 15 residues long. Trimming shortened V by 1 base and J by 3 bases, and 13 bases separated the two germline ends. The full variable domain, its missing parts supplied by reference TRBV5-4 and TRBJ1-1, is ETGVTQSPTHLIKTRGQQVTLRCSSQSGHNTVSWYQQALGQGPQFIFQYYREEENGRGNFPPRFSGLQFPNYSSELNVNALELDDSALYLCASSLSLVSDTEAFFGQGTRLTVV.